The 4 T cell receptor beta chains presented below share a single source sample, sequenced in a study of shared clonotypes between healthy human individuals (dated by TCRdb to about 2020). For the CD8 naive samples, CD45RO-negative cells were positively selected for CCR7, yielding a CD45RA+CCR7+ population from which TemRA cells were excluded. The library was prepared using the immunoSEQ multiplex PCR assay. TCRdb took over this immuneACCESS table, retaining in-frame rearrangements with V and J assigned. Such tables are incomplete; in checked studies, under half of the missing clones stem from an unresolved V gene, and the remainder is unexplained. This sample has more than 2 million clones in its table, and roughly 95% of those were observed once. Roughly 1.1% of the sample goes to the ten largest clones. Sequencing used naive CD8+ T cells sorted from blood. The cell subset or site label corresponds to: CD45RA+CCR7+. All receptors come from a man between 18 and 29 years old in good health.

This rearrangement joins TRBV2 to TRBJ2-7; 7 bases align to TRBD1. The CDR3 loop spans 16 amino acids. J lost 4 bases, V lost 7 bases, and 16 bases had no gene match. Germline CDR1 SNHLY, CDR2 FYNNEI. CDR3 protein: CASNIYSGTDTYEQYF. CDR3 sequence (DNA): TGTGCCAGCAATATATATTCCGGGACAGATACTTACGAGCAGTACTTC.

This clone showed up just once. This sequence joins TRBV7-9 and TRBJ1-1; 7 nucleotides match TRBD1. Trimming at V came to 2 bases and at J to 8 bases, leaving 8 bases not matched to a gene. CDR1 is SEHNR, CDR2 FQNEAQ, per germline (reference sequence). The CDR3 runs to 14 residues. The CDR3 DNA reads as TGTGCCAGCAGCTTAAGGGGACAGATATTGGAAGCTTTCTTT. It codes for CASSLRGQILEAFF.

This sequence joins TRBV9 and TRBJ2-3; 7 bases are a match to TRBD1. Germline trimming cut 4 bases from V and 4 bases from J; bases unmatched to any gene: 12. The germline gives CDR1 SGDLS, CDR2 YYNGEE. The CDR3 has 16 amino acids. CDR3 coding DNA: TGTGCCAGCAGCCATAATCTATTAGGGGGCGCAGATACGCAGTATTTT. The encoded protein is CASSHNLLGGADTQYF.

This clone was seen a few times. The V call is TRBV6-5, the J call TRBJ1-2; TRBD1 aligns across 7 bases. Trimming took 4 bases from V and 4 from J; bases not matched to a gene: 3. The germline V gene has CDR1 MNHEY and CDR2 SVGAGI. This CDR3 is built from 13 residues. The CDR3 protein is CASSSGTVYGYTF. The CDR3 DNA follows: TGTGCCAGCAGTTCCGGGACAGTCTATGGCTACACCTTC.